A selection of T cell receptor beta chains follows, all from one sample in a study of T cells in Graves' hyperthyroidism and ophthalmopathy. From the multiplex PCR reads, TCRdb called clonotypes with MiXCR, one entry per CDR3 protein. The table includes around 250,000 distinct CDR3 sequences, roughly 14% detected once. The specimen sequenced was blood. The receptors derive from a woman aged 40 to 55 with Graves' hyperthyroidism that later progressed to Graves' ophthalmopathy. CDR3s include the opening cysteine and the closing phenylalanine or tryptophan. D genes are given only for firm matches. Where a row states a size, it is once, few, many or the class of an expanded clone; other rows omit it.

>.|TRBJ2-6|few|TRBV6-1|14
CASRRRAGANVLTF
TGTGCCAGCAGGCGTAGAGCTGGGGCCAACGTCCTGACTTTC
>TRBD2|TRBJ2-1|many|TRBV11-2|17
CASSLRPGLANYNEQFF
TGTGCCAGCAGCCTACGGCCCGGACTAGCGAACTACAATGAGCAGTTCTTC
>TRBD1|TRBJ2-7|many|TRBV28|14
CASSKGDSSYEQYF
TGTGCCAGCAGTAAAGGGGACAGCTCCTACGAGCAGTACTTC
>.|TRBJ2-2|.|TRBV5-4|18
CASSLAKGEGPGTGELFF
TGTGCCAGCAGCTTGGCTAAGGGGGAGGGCCCTGGTACCGGGGAGCTGTTTTTT
>TRBD2|TRBJ2-1|many|TRBV28|19
CASSVTSGRPKSSYNEQFF
TGTGCCAGCAGCGTAACTAGCGGGAGGCCTAAGAGCTCCTACAATGAGCAGTTCTTC
>.|TRBJ2-3|many|TRBV2|11
CASSLEDTQYF
TGTGCCAGCAGTTTAGAGGATACGCAGTATTTT
>TRBD1|TRBJ2-1|.|TRBV10-3|14
CAISRDSNYNEQFF
TGTGCCATCAGCAGGGACAGCAACTACAATGAGCAGTTCTTC
>.|TRBJ1-5|many|TRBV7-8|16
CASSLLSREDNQPQHF
TGTGCCAGCAGCTTACTATCGCGGGAAGACAATCAGCCCCAGCATTTT
>TRBD2|TRBJ2-7|many|TRBV3-1|15
CASSPGASGHYEQYF
TGTGCCAGCAGCCCCGGGGCTAGCGGTCACTACGAGCAGTACTTC
>TRBD2|TRBJ2-7|many|TRBV12-3/TRBV12-4|14
CASSFSSGSYEQYF
TGTGCCAGCAGTTTTAGTAGCGGGAGCTACGAGCAGTACTTC
>.|TRBJ1-1|few|TRBV6-1|16
CASSVGGKRLNTEAFF
TGTGCCAGCAGTGTTGGAGGGAAAAGGTTGAACACTGAAGCTTTCTTT